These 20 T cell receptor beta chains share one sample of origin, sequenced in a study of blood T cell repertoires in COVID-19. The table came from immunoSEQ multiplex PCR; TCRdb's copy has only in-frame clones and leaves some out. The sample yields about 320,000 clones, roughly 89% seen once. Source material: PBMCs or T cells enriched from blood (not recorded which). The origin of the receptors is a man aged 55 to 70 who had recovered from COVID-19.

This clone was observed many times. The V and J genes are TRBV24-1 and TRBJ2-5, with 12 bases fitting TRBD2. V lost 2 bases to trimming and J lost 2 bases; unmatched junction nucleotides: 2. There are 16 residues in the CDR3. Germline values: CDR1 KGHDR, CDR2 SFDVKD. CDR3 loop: CATSDWGLAGQETQYF. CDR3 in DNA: TGTGCCACCAGTGATTGGGGACTAGCGGGTCAAGAGACCCAGTACTTC.

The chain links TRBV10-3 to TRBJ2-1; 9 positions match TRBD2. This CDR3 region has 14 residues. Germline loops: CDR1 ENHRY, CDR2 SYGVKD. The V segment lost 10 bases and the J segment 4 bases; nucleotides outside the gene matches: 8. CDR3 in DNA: TGTGCCACCGGGAGACTAGCGGAATACAATGAGCAGTTCTTC. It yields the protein CATGRLAEYNEQFF.

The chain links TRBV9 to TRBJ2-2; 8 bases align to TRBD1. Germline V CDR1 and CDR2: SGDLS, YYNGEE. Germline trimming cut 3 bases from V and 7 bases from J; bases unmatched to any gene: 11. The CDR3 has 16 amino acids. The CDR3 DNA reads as TGTGCCAGCAGCGCCCACCTACAGGGGGAATACGGGGAGCTGTTTTTT. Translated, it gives CASSAHLQGEYGELFF.

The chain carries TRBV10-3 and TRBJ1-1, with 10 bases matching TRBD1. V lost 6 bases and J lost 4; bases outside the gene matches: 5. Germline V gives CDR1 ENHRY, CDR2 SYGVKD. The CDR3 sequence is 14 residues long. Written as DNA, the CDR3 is TGTGCCATCAGAACCGGGACAGGGGCCACTGAAGCTTTCTTT. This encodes CAIRTGTGATEAFF.

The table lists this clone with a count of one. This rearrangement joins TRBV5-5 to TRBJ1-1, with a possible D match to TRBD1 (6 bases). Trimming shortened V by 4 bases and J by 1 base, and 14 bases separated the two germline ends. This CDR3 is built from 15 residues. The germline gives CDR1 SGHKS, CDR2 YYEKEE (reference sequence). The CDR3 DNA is TGTGCCAGCAGCCATACTAAACAGGGGAACACTGAAGCTTTCTTT. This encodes CASSHTKQGNTEAFF.

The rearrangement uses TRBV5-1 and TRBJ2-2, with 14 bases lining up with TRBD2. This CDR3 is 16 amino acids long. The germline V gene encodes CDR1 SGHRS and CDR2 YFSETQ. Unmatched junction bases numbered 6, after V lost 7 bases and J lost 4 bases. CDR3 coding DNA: TGCGCCAGCGCTAGACTAGCGGGAGGGTCCACCGGGGAGCTGTTTTTT. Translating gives CASARLAGGSTGELFF.

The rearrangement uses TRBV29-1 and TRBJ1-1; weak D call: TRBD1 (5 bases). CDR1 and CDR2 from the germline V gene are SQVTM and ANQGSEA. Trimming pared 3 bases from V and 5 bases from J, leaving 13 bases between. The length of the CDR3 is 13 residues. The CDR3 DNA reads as TGCAGCGTTGATTGGAGGGGAAGGACTGAAGCTTTCTTT. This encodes CSVDWRGRTEAFF.

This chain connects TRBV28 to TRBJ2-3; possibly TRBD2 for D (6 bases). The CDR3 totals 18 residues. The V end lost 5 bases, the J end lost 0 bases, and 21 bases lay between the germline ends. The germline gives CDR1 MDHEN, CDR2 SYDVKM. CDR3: CASSPLEVAATSTDTQYF. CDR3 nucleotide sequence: TGTGCCAGCAGTCCCCTGGAAGTAGCGGCCACTAGCACAGATACGCAGTATTTT.

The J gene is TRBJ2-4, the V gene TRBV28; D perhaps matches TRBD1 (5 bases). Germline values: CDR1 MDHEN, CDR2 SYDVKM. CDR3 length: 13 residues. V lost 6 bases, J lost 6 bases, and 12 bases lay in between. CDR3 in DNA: TGTGCCAGCAGACAGGAGCCGAGAAACATTCAGTACTTC. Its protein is CASRQEPRNIQYF.

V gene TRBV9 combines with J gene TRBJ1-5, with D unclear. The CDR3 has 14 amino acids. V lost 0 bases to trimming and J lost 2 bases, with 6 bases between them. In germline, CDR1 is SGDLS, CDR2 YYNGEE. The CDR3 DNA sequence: TGTGCCAGCAGCGTAGGGCAGGGCAATCAGCCCCAGCATTTT. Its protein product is CASSVGQGNQPQHF.

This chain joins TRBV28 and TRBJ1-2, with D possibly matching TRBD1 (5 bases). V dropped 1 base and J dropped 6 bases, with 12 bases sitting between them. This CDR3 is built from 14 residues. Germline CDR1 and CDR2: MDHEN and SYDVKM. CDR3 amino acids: CASSLSGFVDGYTF. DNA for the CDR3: TGTGCCAGCAGTTTATCAGGGTTTGTGGATGGCTACACCTTC.

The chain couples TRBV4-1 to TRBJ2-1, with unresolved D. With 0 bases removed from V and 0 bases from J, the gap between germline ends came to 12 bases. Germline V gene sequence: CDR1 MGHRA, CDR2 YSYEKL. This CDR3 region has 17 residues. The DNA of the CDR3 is TGCGCCAGCAGCCAAGATTGGGCCTCAAGCTCCTACAATGAGCAGTTCTTC. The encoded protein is CASSQDWASSSYNEQFF.

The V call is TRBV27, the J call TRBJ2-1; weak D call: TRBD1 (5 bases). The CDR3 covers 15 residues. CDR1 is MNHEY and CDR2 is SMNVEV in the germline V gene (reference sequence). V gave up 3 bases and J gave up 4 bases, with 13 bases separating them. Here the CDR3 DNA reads TGTGCCAGCAGTTTTCGGCGAGACAGTTACAATGAGCAGTTCTTC. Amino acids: CASSFRRDSYNEQFF.

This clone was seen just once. The DNA of the CDR3 is TGTGCCACCCTAAGGGGGGGGCCTAGCGGGAGGGCCGTGGATGAGCAGTTCTTC. Amino acids: CATLRGGPSGRAVDEQFF. J is TRBJ2-1 and V is TRBV28, with TRBD2 identical over 12 bases. The V segment lost 10 bases and the J segment 8 bases; nucleotides outside the gene matches: 21. CDR1 MDHEN and CDR2 SYDVKM come from the germline V gene. The CDR3 length is 18 residues.

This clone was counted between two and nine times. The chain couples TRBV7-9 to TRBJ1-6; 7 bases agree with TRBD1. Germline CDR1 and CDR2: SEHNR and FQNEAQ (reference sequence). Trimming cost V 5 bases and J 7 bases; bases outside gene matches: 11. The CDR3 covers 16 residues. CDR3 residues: CASSQDPTGRNSPLHF. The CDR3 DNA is TGTGCCAGCAGCCAAGATCCGACAGGGAGAAATTCACCCCTCCACTTT.

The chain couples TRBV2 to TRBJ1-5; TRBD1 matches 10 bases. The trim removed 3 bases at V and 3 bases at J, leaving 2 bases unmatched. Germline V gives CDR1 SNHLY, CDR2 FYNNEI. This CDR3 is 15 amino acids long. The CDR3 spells CASSEGTGANQPQHF. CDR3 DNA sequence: TGTGCCAGCAGTGAGGGGACAGGGGCCAATCAGCCCCAGCATTTT.

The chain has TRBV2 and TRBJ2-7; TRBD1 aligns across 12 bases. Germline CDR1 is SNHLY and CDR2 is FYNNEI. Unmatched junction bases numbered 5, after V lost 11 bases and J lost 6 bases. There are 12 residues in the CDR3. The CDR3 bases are TGTGCCGGGGGGGACAGGGGGCCCGAGCAGTACTTC. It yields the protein CAGGDRGPEQYF.

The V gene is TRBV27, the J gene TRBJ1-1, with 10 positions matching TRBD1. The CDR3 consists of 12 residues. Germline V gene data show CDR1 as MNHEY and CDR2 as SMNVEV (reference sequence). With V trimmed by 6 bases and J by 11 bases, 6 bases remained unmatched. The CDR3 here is CASSDRGRRAFF. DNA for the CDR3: TGTGCCAGCAGCGACAGGGGGCGACGTGCTTTCTTT.

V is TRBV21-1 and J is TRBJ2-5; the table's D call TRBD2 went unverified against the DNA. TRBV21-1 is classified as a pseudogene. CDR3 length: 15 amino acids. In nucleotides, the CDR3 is TGTGCCAGCAGCACCCGGGATTCATTAGGAGAGACCCAGTACTTC. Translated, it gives CASSTRDSLGETQYF.

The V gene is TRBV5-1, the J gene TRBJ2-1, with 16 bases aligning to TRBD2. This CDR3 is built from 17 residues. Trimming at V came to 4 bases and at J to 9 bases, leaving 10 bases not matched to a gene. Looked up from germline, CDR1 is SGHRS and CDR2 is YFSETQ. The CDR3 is CASSRAGLAGGPGEQFF. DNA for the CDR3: TGCGCCAGCAGCCGAGCGGGACTAGCGGGAGGGCCTGGTGAGCAGTTCTTC. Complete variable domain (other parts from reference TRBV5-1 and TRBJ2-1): KAGVTQTPRYLIKTRGQQVTLSCSPISGHRSVSWYQQTPGQGLQFLFEYFSETQRNKGNFPGRFSGRQFSNSRSEMNVSTLELGDSALYLCASSRAGLAGGPGEQFFGPGTRLTVL.